The rows below give T cell receptor beta chains drawn from one sample of a study of Ad26.COV2.S vaccination and SARS-CoV-2 variants. TCRdb keeps only in-frame clones here, not all; method: immunoSEQ multiplex PCR. The sample shows fewer than 900,000 clones, around 89% of them seen only once. This sample comprised peripheral blood, obtained in a trial of Ad26.COV2.S vaccine versus placebo. These receptors all stem from a person between 18 and 59 years old who received the Ad26.COV2.S COVID-19 vaccine or a placebo. CDR3s include the opening cysteine and the closing phenylalanine or tryptophan. A D gene is named only where the DNA matches it firmly. Clone sizes are given selectively: once, few, many, or a class where the clone is expanded.

TRBJ2-6 | - | - | TRBV19 | TGTGCCAGTAGTATAGATCTTGTAGGCTCTGGGGCCAACGTCCTGACTTTC | CASSIDLVGSGANVLTF
TRBJ1-2 | TRBD1 | - | TRBV6-4 | TGTGCCAGCAGTGACTCTAATAGGGACAGGGGGTTGGGCTACACCTTC | CASSDSNRDRGLGYTF
TRBJ1-4 | - | - | TRBV9 | TGTGCCAGCAGCGTAAGCACCTTCGGCGGGGAAAAACTGTTTTTT | CASSVSTFGGEKLFF
TRBJ2-1 | - | - | TRBV12-3/TRBV12-4 | TGTGCCAGCAGTTTTAGCTACAATGAGCAGTTCTTC | CASSFSYNEQFF
TRBJ1-4 | - | - | TRBV6-5 | TGTGCCAGCCTTCGAGGGGGAGGTGAAAAACTGTTTTTT | CASLRGGGEKLFF
TRBJ2-3 | TRBD1 | - | TRBV5-1 | TGCGCCAGCACCCCGGGACAGGGTGAAGATACGCAGTATTTT | CASTPGQGEDTQYF
TRBJ1-2 | - | - | TRBV10-3 | TGTGCCTCCTCAGGGGACCCTAACTATGGCTACACCTTC | CASSGDPNYGYTF
TRBJ1-1 | - | - | TRBV6-1 | TGTGCCAGCAGTGAAAGTCGGGGGACAATGGGGGGAGCTTTCTTT | CASSESRGTMGGAFF
TRBJ2-1 | - | - | TRBV19 | TGTGCCAGTAGCCCCAAACAGGTCAACTCCTACAATGAGCAGTTCTTC | CASSPKQVNSYNEQFF
TRBJ1-2 | - | - | TRBV5-1 | TGCGCCAGCAGCCCCGACCGGCTGCAGGGCTACACCTTC | CASSPDRLQGYTF
TRBJ1-4 | - | - | TRBV7-9 | TGTGCCAGCAGCCCTACGGGTGGGGGTTCTGAAAAACTGTTTTTT | CASSPTGGGSEKLFF
TRBJ1-2 | TRBD1 | - | TRBV19 | TGTGCCAGTAGTATCCCGATTACAGGGGGCGCGCATGGCTACACCTTC | CASSIPITGGAHGYTF
TRBJ2-7 | - | - | TRBV18 | TGTGCCAGCTCACCAGCAGCAGGGCCCCTCTACGAGCAGTACTTC | CASSPAAGPLYEQYF
TRBJ2-3 | - | - | TRBV6-1 | TGTGCCAGCAGTGAGGGTACGGGTCGTACAGATACGCAGTATTTT | CASSEGTGRTDTQYF
TRBJ1-6 | TRBD1 | - | TRBV9 | TGTGCCAGCAGCCTAGGACAGGGGATGTATTCACCCCTCCACTTT | CASSLGQGMYSPLHF
TRBJ2-3 | TRBD2 | - | TRBV15 | TGTGCCACCAGCAGAGATCTTGCGGGAGGGGCCGATACGCAGTATTTT | CATSRDLAGGADTQYF
TRBJ2-1 | TRBD2 | - | TRBV5-1 | TGCGCCAGCAGCTTACGACTAGCGGGAGGAGCCTACAATGAGCAGTTCTTC | CASSLRLAGGAYNEQFF
TRBJ1-1 | - | once | TRBV5-1 | TGCGCCAGCAGCTTCAGGGGCCTGAACACTGAAGCTTTCTTT | CASSFRGLNTEAFF
TRBJ2-7 | - | - | TRBV21-1 | TGTGCCAGCAGCGGATGGACTAGCGGGATAAAATCCTACGAGCAGTACTTC | CASSGWTSGIKSYEQYF
TRBJ1-1 | TRBD1 | - | TRBV6-6 | TGTGCCAGCAGTTACCAAGACAGGGGGGAAGCTTTCTTT | CASSYQDRGEAFF
TRBJ2-1 | TRBD2 | - | TRBV4-2 | TGTGCCAGCAGCCCGGAGCGGGGGGGCGCGAATGAGCAGTTCTTC | CASSPERGGANEQFF
TRBJ2-7 | TRBD1 | - | TRBV6-2/TRBV6-3 | TGTGCCAGCAGTCGGACAGGGAACGAGCAGTACTTC | CASSRTGNEQYF
TRBJ1-5 | - | - | TRBV2 | TGTGCCAGCAGGGGCCCAAGCAATCAGCCCCAGCATTTT | CASRGPSNQPQHF
TRBJ2-1 | - | - | TRBV21-1 | TGTGCCAGCAGCAAATTAGCGACTCACAATGAGCAGTTCTTC | CASSKLATHNEQFF
TRBJ2-3 | - | - | TRBV5-4 | TGTGCCAGCAGCCCGACCTGGACAGTCACAGATACGCAGTATTTT | CASSPTWTVTDTQYF
TRBJ2-4 | - | - | TRBV7-2 | TGTGCCAGCAGCCCGAAGGATGTCAAAAACATTCAGTACTTC | CASSPKDVKNIQYF
TRBJ2-3 | TRBD2 | - | TRBV19 | TGTGCCAGTAGTATGAAGAGCGGGAATAGTAAAACAGATACGCAGTATTTT | CASSMKSGNSKTDTQYF
TRBJ1-4 | - | - | TRBV7-9 | TGTGCCAGCAGCTTTGTAAACGAAAAACTGTTTTTT | CASSFVNEKLFF
TRBJ2-3 | - | - | TRBV9 | TGTGCCAGCAGCCCACCCCCGCGGGGAAGGGGAAGTGCAGATACGCAGTATTTT | CASSPPPRGRGSADTQYF
TRBJ1-2 | TRBD1 | - | TRBV15 | TGTGCCACCAGCGGGAGGACAGGGTTGAGGGGCTACACCTTC | CATSGRTGLRGYTF
TRBJ2-3 | - | once | TRBV2 | TGTGCCAGCACCACGGGCCTCGGGACAGATACGCAGTATTTT | CASTTGLGTDTQYF
TRBJ1-5 | - | once | TRBV7-9 | TGTGCCTCAGGGAATAGCAATCAGCCCCAGCATTTT | CASGNSNQPQHF
TRBJ2-2 | - | - | TRBV3-1/TRBV3-2 | TGTGCCAGCAGCCAAGATGGCACAGGGAGGGGGGAGCTGTTTTTT | CASSQDGTGRGELFF
TRBJ1-1 | - | few | TRBV11-2 | TGTGCCAGCAGCTTAGAGATTCAGAACACTGAAGCTTTCTTT | CASSLEIQNTEAFF
TRBJ1-5 | - | - | TRBV12-3/TRBV12-4 | TGTGCCAGCACTCAGCAGCTCAATCAGCCCCAGCATTTT | CASTQQLNQPQHF
TRBJ2-5 | - | - | TRBV11-3 | TGTGCCAGCAGCTTAGGGGTTAGCGCGGGTGGAGAGACCCAGTACTTC | CASSLGVSAGGETQYF
TRBJ1-2 | TRBD1 | - | TRBV24-1 | TGTGCCACCGATGCGAACGGGACAGGTCTTAACTATGGCTACACCTTC | CATDANGTGLNYGYTF
TRBJ2-1 | - | - | TRBV7-9 | TGTGCCAGCAGCTCACCTTACAATGAGCAGTTCTTC | CASSSPYNEQFF
TRBJ2-7 | TRBD1 | few | TRBV10-2 | TGCGCCAGCAGCTCGACAGGGTACGAGCAGTACTTC | CASSSTGYEQYF
TRBJ1-2 | - | few | TRBV7-9 | TGTGCCAGCAGCCTCCCGGGCGGAAACTATGGCTACACCTTC | CASSLPGGNYGYTF
TRBJ1-1 | - | few | TRBV6-5 | TGTGCCAGCAGTTATAGAGCAGGGGACACTGAAGCTTTCTTT | CASSYRAGDTEAFF
TRBJ2-1 | - | once | TRBV19 | TGTGCCAGTAGCAGGGTGACGGGGTTGGGCAATGAGCAGTTCTTC | CASSRVTGLGNEQFF
TRBJ2-2 | - | - | TRBV20-1 | TGCAGTGCTAGTCTAGTAACCGGGGAGCTGTTTTTT | CSASLVTGELFF
TRBJ2-2 | TRBD2 | - | TRBV5-1 | TGCGCCAGCAGCTCCCGACTAGCGGGCCCGACCGGGGAGCTGTTTTTT | CASSSRLAGPTGELFF
TRBJ1-5 | - | few | TRBV19 | TGTGCCAGTAGTATAGATCCCCAGCAGACCTCTTTCAATCAGCCCCAGCATTTT | CASSIDPQQTSFNQPQHF
TRBJ1-2 | TRBD1 | - | TRBV18 | TGTGCCAGCTCGCTGGGACAGGGAGGGGGCTATGGCTACACCTTC | CASSLGQGGGYGYTF
TRBJ2-5 | TRBD1 | - | TRBV10-3 | TGTGCCATCAGACCGGACAGGGAAGGAGAGACCCAGTACTTC | CAIRPDREGETQYF
TRBJ2-1 | - | - | TRBV7-6 | TGTGCCAGCAGTTTAGCAGCGGGGACACCAAACAATGAGCAGTTCTTC | CASSLAAGTPNNEQFF
TRBJ1-2 | TRBD1 | - | TRBV5-1 | TGCGCCAGCAGCTCGGGACAGGGAGGCGGCTATGGCTACACCTTC | CASSSGQGGGYGYTF
TRBJ2-3 | - | - | TRBV7-9 | TGTGCCAGCAGCTACGCGAGGGGGGGCAACACAGATACGCAGTATTTT | CASSYARGGNTDTQYF
TRBJ1-4 | TRBD1 | once | TRBV18 | TGTGCCAGCTCACCACTTCCGGGGACAGCAACTAATGAAAAACTGTTTTTT | CASSPLPGTATNEKLFF